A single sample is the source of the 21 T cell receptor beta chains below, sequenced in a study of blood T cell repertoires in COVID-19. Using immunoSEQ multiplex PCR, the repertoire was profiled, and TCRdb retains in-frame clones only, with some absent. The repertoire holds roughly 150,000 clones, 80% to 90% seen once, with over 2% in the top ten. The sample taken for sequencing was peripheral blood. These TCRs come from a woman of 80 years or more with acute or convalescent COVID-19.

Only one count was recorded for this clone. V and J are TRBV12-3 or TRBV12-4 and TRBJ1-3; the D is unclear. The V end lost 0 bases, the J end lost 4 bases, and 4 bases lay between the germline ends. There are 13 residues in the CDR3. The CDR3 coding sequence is TGTGCCAGCAGTTTAGCGAGGGGAAACACCATATATTTT. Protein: CASSLARGNTIYF.

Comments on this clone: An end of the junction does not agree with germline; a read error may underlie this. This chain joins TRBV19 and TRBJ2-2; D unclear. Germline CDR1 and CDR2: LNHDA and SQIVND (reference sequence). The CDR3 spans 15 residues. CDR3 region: CANSKSEQISGELFF. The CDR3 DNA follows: TGTGCCAATAGTAAATCGGAACAGATCTCCGGGGAGCTGTTTTTT.

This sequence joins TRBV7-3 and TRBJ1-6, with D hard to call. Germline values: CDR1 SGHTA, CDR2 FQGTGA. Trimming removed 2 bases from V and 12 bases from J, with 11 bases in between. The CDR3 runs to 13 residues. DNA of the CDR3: TGTGCCAGCAGCTTAGGATGGGAGGGACCCCTCCACTTT. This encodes CASSLGWEGPLHF.

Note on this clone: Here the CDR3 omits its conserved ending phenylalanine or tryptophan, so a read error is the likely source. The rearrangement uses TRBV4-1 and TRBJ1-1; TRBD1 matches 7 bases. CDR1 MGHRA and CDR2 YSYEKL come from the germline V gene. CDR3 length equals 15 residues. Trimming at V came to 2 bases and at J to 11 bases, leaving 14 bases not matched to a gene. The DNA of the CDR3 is TGCGCCAGCAGCCAATCAATCACAGGGGTTCAGGCTGCTTTCGTT. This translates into CASSQSITGVQAAFV.

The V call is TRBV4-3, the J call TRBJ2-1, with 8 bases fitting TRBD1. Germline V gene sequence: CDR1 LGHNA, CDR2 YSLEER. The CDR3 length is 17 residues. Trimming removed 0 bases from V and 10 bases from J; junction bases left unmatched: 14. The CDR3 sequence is CASSQDVAGGMKREQFF. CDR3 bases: TGCGCCAGCAGCCAAGATGTGGCAGGGGGCATGAAGAGGGAGCAGTTCTTC.

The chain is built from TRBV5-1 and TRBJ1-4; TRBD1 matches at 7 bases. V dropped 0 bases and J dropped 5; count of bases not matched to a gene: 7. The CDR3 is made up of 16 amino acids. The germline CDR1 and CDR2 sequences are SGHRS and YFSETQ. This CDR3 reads CASSLEVTGPNEKLFF. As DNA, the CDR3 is TGCGCCAGCAGCTTGGAAGTGACAGGGCCGAATGAAAAACTGTTTTTT.

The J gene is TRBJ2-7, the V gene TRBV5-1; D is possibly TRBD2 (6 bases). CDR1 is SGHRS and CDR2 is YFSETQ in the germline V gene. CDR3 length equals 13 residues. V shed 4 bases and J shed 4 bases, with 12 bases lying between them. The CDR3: CASSLSGLYEQYF. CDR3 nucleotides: TGCGCCAGCAGCCTAAGCGGGCTTTACGAGCAGTACTTC.

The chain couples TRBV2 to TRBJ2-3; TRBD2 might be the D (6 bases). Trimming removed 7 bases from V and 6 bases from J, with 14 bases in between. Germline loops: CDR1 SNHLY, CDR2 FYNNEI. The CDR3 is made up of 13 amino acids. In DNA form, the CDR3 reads TGTGCCAGCATAACGGGACTTCGGGATACGCAGTATTTT. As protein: CASITGLRDTQYF.

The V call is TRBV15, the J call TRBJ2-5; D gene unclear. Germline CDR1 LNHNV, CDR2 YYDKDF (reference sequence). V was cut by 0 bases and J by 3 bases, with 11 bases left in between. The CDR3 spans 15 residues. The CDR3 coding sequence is TGTGCCACCAGCAGAGATGGCAGGAAAGAAGAGACCCAGTACTTC. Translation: CATSRDGRKEETQYF.

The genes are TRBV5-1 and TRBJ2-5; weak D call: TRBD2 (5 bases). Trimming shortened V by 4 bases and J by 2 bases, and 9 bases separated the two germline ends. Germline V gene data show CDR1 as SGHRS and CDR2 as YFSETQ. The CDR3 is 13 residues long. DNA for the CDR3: TGCGCCAGCAGCATAGGAGGTCAAGAGACCCAGTACTTC. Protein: CASSIGGQETQYF.

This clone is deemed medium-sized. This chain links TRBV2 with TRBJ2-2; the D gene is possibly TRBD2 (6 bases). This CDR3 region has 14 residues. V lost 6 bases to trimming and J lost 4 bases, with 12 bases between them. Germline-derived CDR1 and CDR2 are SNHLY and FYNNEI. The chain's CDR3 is CASSGVEGTGELFF. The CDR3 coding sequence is TGTGCCAGCAGCGGCGTGGAGGGCACCGGGGAGCTGTTTTTT.

This CDR3 is CASTKDSLTQETQYF. Here the CDR3 DNA reads TGTGCCAGCACTAAGGACAGCTTGACACAAGAGACCCAGTACTTC. The V call is TRBV2, the J call TRBJ2-5, with a weak D call TRBD1 (6 bases). Trimming took off 7 bases at V and 2 bases at J, with 17 bases between the two ends. CDR3 size: 15 residues. Germline V gives CDR1 SNHLY, CDR2 FYNNEI.

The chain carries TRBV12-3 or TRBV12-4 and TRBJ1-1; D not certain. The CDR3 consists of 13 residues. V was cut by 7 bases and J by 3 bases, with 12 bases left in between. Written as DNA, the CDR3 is TGTGCCAGCATCTTATCAAGCTACACTGAAGCTTTCTTT. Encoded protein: CASILSSYTEAFF.

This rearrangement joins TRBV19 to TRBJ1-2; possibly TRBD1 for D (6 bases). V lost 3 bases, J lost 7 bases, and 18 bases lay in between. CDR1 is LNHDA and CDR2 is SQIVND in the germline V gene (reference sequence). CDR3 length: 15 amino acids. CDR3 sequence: CASSIAGESSLGYTF. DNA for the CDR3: TGTGCCAGTAGTATTGCAGGGGAGAGCTCTCTTGGCTACACCTTC.

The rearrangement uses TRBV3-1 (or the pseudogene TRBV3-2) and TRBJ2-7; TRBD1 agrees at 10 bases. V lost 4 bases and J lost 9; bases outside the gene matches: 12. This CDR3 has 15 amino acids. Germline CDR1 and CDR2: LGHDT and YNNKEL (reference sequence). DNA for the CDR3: TGTGCCAGCAGCCCCTCCTTGGACAGGGGGGAGGGGCAGTACTTC. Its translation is CASSPSLDRGEGQYF.

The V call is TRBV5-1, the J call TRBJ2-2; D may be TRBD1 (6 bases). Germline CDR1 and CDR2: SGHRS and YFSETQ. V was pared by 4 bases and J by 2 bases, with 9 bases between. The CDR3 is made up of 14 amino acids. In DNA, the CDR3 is TGCGCCAGCAGCCCGGGACAAAACACCGGGGAGCTGTTTTTT. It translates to CASSPGQNTGELFF. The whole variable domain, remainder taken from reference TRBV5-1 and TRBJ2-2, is KAGVTQTPRYLIKTRGQQVTLSCSPISGHRSVSWYQQTPGQGLQFLFEYFSETQRNKGNFPGRFSGRQFSNSRSEMNVSTLELGDSALYLCASSPGQNTGELFFGEGSRLTVL.

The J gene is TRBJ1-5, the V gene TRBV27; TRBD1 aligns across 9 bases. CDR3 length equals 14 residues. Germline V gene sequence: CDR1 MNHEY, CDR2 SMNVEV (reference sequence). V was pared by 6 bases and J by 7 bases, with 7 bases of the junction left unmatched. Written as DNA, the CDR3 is TGTGCCAGCAGCAAACAGGGGGCAAGACAGCCCCAGCATTTT. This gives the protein CASSKQGARQPQHF.

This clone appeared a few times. As DNA, the CDR3 is TGTGCCAGCAGCCAAACGGAGATGCGTGGAAACACCATATATTTT. As protein: CASSQTEMRGNTIYF. This sequence joins TRBV3-1 (or the pseudogene TRBV3-2) and TRBJ1-3; the D is unclear. CDR3 size: 15 residues. Trimming removed 2 bases at V and 3 bases at J, with 11 bases between. The germline CDR1 and CDR2 sequences are LGHDT and YNNKEL (reference sequence).

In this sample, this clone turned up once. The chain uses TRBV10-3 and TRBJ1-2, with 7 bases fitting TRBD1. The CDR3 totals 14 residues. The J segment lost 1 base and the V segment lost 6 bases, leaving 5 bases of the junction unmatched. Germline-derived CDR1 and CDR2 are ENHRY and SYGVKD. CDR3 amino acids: CAIRGQMDNYGYTF. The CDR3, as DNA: TGTGCCATCAGGGGACAGATGGATAACTATGGCTACACCTTC.

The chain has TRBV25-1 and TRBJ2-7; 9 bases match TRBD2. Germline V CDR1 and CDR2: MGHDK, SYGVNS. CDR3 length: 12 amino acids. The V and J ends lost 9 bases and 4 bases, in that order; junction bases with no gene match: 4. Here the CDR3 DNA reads TGTGCCAGTGCGGGGGGGCGGTACGAGCAGTACTTC. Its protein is CASAGGRYEQYF.

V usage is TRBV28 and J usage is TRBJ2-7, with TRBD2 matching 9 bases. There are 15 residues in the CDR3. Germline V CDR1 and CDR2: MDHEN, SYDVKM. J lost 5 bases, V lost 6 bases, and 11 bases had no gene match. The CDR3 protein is CASRTVSGGWHEQYF. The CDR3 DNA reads TGTGCCAGCAGGACCGTTAGCGGGGGTTGGCACGAGCAGTACTTC.